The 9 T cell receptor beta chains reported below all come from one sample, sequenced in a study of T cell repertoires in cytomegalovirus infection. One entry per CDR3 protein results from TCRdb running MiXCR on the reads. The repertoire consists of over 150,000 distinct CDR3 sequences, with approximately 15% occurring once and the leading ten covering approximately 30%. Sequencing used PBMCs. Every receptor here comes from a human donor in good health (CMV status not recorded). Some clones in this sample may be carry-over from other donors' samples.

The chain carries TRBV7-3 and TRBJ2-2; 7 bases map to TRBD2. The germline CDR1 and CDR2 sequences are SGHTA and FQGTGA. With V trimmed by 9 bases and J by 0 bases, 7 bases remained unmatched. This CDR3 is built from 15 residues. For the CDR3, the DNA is TGTGCCAGTTCTAGCGGAGCCACGAACACCGGGGAGCTGTTTTTT. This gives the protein CASSSGATNTGELFF.

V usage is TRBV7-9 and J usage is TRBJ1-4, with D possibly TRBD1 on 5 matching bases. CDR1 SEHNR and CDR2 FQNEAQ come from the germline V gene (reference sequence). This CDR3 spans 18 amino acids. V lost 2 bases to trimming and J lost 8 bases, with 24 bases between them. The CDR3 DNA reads TGTGCCAGCAGCTTACCCCCGCGTTTGGCAGGGCGGGGAGAAAAACTGTTTTTT. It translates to CASSLPPRLAGRGEKLFF.

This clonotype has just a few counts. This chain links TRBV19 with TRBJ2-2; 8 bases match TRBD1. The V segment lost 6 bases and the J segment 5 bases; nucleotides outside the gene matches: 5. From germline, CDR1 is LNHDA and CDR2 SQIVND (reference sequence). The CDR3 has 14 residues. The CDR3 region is CASSRQGWTGELFF. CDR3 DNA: TGTGCCAGTAGCCGACAGGGGTGGACCGGGGAGCTGTTTTTT.

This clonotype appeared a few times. The CDR3 protein is CASSLESRGNTIYF. The CDR3 DNA reads as TGTGCCAGCAGCTTGGAGTCAAGGGGAAACACCATATATTTT. This chain joins TRBV5-4 and TRBJ1-3; D call uncertain. V lost 0 bases and J lost 4, with 8 bases in between. CDR1 SGHNT and CDR2 YYREEE come from the germline V gene (reference sequence). The CDR3 is made up of 14 amino acids.

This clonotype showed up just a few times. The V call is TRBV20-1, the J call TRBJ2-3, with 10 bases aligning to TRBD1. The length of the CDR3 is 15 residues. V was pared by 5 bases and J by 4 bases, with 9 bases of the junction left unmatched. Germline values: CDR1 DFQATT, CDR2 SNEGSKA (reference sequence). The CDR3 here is CSAPNRQGAADTQYF. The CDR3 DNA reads TGCAGTGCTCCCAATCGACAGGGGGCCGCAGATACGCAGTATTTT.

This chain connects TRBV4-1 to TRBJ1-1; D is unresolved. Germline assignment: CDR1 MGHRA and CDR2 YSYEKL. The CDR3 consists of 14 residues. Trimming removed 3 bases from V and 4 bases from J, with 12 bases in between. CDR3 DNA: TGCGCCAGCAGCCACCAACCGGAGGGCACTGAAGCTTTCTTT. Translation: CASSHQPEGTEAFF.

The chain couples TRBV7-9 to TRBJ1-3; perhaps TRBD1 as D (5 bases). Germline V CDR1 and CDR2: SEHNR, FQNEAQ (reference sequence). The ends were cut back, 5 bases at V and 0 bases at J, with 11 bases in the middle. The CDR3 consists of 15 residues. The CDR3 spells CASSPQGNSGNTIYF. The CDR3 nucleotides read TGTGCCAGCAGCCCCCAGGGAAACTCTGGAAACACCATATATTTT.

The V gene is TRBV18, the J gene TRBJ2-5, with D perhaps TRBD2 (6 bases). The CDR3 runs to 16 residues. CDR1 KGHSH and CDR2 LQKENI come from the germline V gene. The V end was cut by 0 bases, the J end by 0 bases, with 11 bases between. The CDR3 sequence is CASSPPAGLDQETQYF. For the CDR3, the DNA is TGTGCCAGCTCACCACCTGCGGGGTTGGACCAAGAGACCCAGTACTTC. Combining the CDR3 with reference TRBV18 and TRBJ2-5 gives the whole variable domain NAGVMQNPRHLVRRRGQEARLRCSPMKGHSHVYWYRQLPEEGLKFMVYLQKENIIDESGMPKERFSAEFPKEGPSILRIQQVVRGDSAAYFCASSPPAGLDQETQYFGPGTRLLVL.

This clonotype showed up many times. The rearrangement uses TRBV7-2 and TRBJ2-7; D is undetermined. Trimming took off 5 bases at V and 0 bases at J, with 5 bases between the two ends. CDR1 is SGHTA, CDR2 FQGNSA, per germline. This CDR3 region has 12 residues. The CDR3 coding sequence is TGTGCCAGCAGCCCCACCTCCTACGAGCAGTACTTC. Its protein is CASSPTSYEQYF.